Listed below are T cell receptor beta chains from one sample, sequenced in a study of blood T cell repertoires in COVID-19. Clones were sequenced by immunoSEQ multiplex PCR, and TCRdb holds only the in-frame ones, with some missing. The sample carries about 260,000 clones, approximately 90% recorded once. The sample taken for sequencing was PBMCs or T cells enriched from blood (not recorded which). Receptor source: a woman between 50 and 59 years old who had recovered from COVID-19. Each CDR3 is given with its conserved first and last residue. A D gene is named only where the DNA matches it firmly. The size of a clone is reported for some rows only, either as once, few or many, or as a class for expanded clones.

TRBJ1-6 . TRBV4-3 . TGCGCCAGCAGCCTAGCCGGTTCACCCCTCCACTTT CASSLAGSPLHF
TRBJ2-1 . TRBV27 TRBD1 TGTGCCAGCAGTGGGAGGACAGGGAGCTCCTACAATGAGCAGTTCTTC CASSGRTGSSYNEQFF
TRBJ1-5 . TRBV27 TRBD1 TGTGCCAGCGCACTCCTAGGACAGGGCCCAGATAATCAGCCCCAGCATTTT CASALLGQGPDNQPQHF
TRBJ1-5 . TRBV2 . TGTGCCAGCAGTGAAGCGCTTTTTGCCGGTATGAGCCCAAATCAGCCCCAGCATTTT CASSEALFAGMSPNQPQHF
TRBJ2-7 . TRBV7-3 TRBD1 TGTGCCAGCAGCACCCGGACAGGTGACGAGCAGTACTTC CASSTRTGDEQYF
TRBJ1-1 . TRBV18 TRBD1 TGTGCCAGCTCGGGACAGGGGGCTGGCGAAGCTTTCTTT CASSGQGAGEAFF
TRBJ1-1 few TRBV3-1/TRBV3-2 TRBD1 TGTGCCAGCAGCCAACGGACAGGGTGGGACACTGAAGCTTTCTTT CASSQRTGWDTEAFF
TRBJ2-3 . TRBV6-2/TRBV6-3 . TGTGCCAGCAGTCTAATACCGGGAGCCGGCACAGATACGCAGTATTTT CASSLIPGAGTDTQYF
TRBJ2-7 . TRBV28 . TGTGCCAGCACAATACCGACAGGTAGCTACGAGCAGTACTTC CASTIPTGSYEQYF
TRBJ2-7 . TRBV19 . TGTGCCAGTAGTATATTGACAGGCGGCGAGCAGTACTTC CASSILTGGEQYF
TRBJ2-7 once TRBV6-5 . TGTGCCAGCAGTTACACGGGATATTTGTACGAGCAGTACTTC CASSYTGYLYEQYF
TRBJ2-2 . TRBV11-3 TRBD1 TGTGCCAGCAGCTTACGGACAGGGGGTGGAGGGGAGCTGTTTTTT CASSLRTGGGGELFF
TRBJ2-1 . TRBV30 . TGTGCCTGGAGTCGGGGTGGGGATGAGCAGTTCTTC CAWSRGGDEQFF
TRBJ2-2 . TRBV28 TRBD1 TGTGCCAGCAGAGACAGGGCATCGGAGCTGTTTTTT CASRDRASELFF
TRBJ1-1 . TRBV19 . TGTGCCAGTAGTATAGCCGGAGGAGGTTATATGAACACTGAAGCTTTCTTT CASSIAGGGYMNTEAFF
TRBJ2-3 once TRBV10-3 TRBD2 TGTGCCATCAGACAAACAACCCCCGGACTAGCGGTCACAGATACGCAGTATTTT CAIRQTTPGLAVTDTQYF
TRBJ1-1 . TRBV6-4 . TGTGCCAGCAGCCACAGGGTCGACACTGAAGCTTTCTTT CASSHRVDTEAFF
TRBJ2-1 . TRBV5-1 TRBD2 TGCGCCAGCAGCAAAATCGGGACTAGCGGGACTTACAATGAGCAGTTCTTC CASSKIGTSGTYNEQFF
TRBJ2-1 . TRBV2 . TGTGCCAGCAGCAAGCTCGTTAATGAGCAGTTCTTC CASSKLVNEQFF
TRBJ1-2 . TRBV19 TRBD1 TGTGCCAGTAGTGTCGGGACAGGGGGCGCGTATGGCTACACCTTC CASSVGTGGAYGYTF
TRBJ1-2 . TRBV3-1/TRBV3-2 . TGTGCCAGCAGCCAACAAGGAGAGTATGGCTACACCTTC CASSQQGEYGYTF
TRBJ2-7 . TRBV7-8 TRBD2 TGTGCCAGCAGCTTAGAGACTAGCGGGACTCCCCACGAGCAGTACTTC CASSLETSGTPHEQYF
TRBJ2-7 . TRBV9 TRBD2 TGTGCCAGCAGCACCACTAGCGCTTCCTACGAGCAGTACTTC CASSTTSASYEQYF
TRBJ2-1 . TRBV5-4 TRBD2 TGTGCCAGCAGCCCCACTAGCGGAGACAATGAGCAGTTCTTC CASSPTSGDNEQFF
TRBJ1-6 . TRBV7-9 . TGTGCCAGCAGCTTAGGCTCCGTCCCGGGCTCCTATAATTCACCCCTCCACTTT CASSLGSVPGSYNSPLHF
TRBJ1-4 . TRBV20-1 . TGCAGTGCTGAACAGGGTGAAAAACTGTTTTTT CSAEQGEKLFF
TRBJ2-2 . TRBV6-5 TRBD1 TGTGCCAGCAGTTACTCACAGGGGACCGGGGAGCTGTTTTTT CASSYSQGTGELFF
TRBJ1-1 . TRBV6-5 . TGTGCCAGCACCGAGACAGTGGCCACTGAAGCTTTCTTT CASTETVATEAFF
TRBJ1-2 . TRBV7-2 TRBD1 TGTGCCAGCAGCCTATTAGGGACAGGGGGTGGGGGCTACACCTTC CASSLLGTGGGGYTF
TRBJ2-3 . TRBV7-9 . TGTGCCAGCAGCTTAATGGCAGGGGCTACAGATACGCAGTATTTT CASSLMAGATDTQYF
TRBJ1-6 . TRBV14 TRBD1 TGTGCCAGCAGCCTACGGACAGGGGTTTCACCCCTCCACTTT CASSLRTGVSPLHF
TRBJ1-2 . TRBV5-1 . TGCGCCAGCAGCTTGCGGCCGACAAATAACTATGGCTACACCTTC CASSLRPTNNYGYTF
TRBJ2-3 . TRBV2 TRBD1 TGTGCCAGCAGACTAGACAGGGGACCAGATACGCAGTATTTT CASRLDRGPDTQYF
TRBJ1-1 . TRBV7-2 . TGTGCCAGCAGCTTATTGGGGAGTAGAACTGAAGCTTTCTTT CASSLLGSRTEAFF
TRBJ2-1 . TRBV5-1 TRBD2 TGCGCCAGCAGCTGGAAAGCGGGAGATGAGCAGTTCTTC CASSWKAGDEQFF